The clone carrying this TCR beta chain was counted a few times. What it binds is unknown. This sample is drawn from a study of cytomegalovirus exposure and HLA in healthy donors. Study-wide results and caveats: Cytomegalovirus association was listed for about 180 TCR beta chains. Later on, an analysis found that several of the most significant clusters appeared to be linked to common viral pathogens, which included parvovirus B19. Among CMV-associated TCR beta chains, most appeared HLA-restricted in a later analysis.

Both 60 Vbeta primers and 13 Jbeta primers went into the PCR. Assay: immunoSEQ multiplex PCR; the TCRdb copy retains only in-frame clones and omits some. The sample carries around 110,000 clones, roughly a tenth recorded once. Trimming took 2 bases from V and 4 from J; bases not matched to a gene: 8. Germline lookup yields CDR1 MNHEY and CDR2 SVGAGI. This CDR3 contains 15 residues. This receptor was taken from a man younger than 40 in good health and CMV-seronegative. The chain recombines TRBV6-5 with TRBJ2-7; TRBD1 aligns across 7 bases. Sequencing input: PBMCs. This CDR3 reads CASSYGAGGFYEQYF. CDR3 nucleotide sequence: TGTGCCAGCAGTTACGGGGCAGGGGGTTTTTACGAGCAGTACTTC.